This T cell receptor (beta chain) is drawn from a study of identical twins. Study-level findings and limits: Zero-insertion findings could be partly confounded by invariant cells (MAIT and iNKT cells). Abundant cord blood beta clonotypes carried fewer insertions; memory repertoires showed none.

Germline V lookup: CDR1 DFQATT, CDR2 SNEGSKA (reference sequence). V lost 5 bases, J lost 0 bases, and 5 bases stayed unmatched. The CDR3 has 15 residues. The sample holds many counts of this clonotype. Its antigen is undetermined. Template switching supplied a universal primer site; unique molecular identifiers were carried on the cDNA. Each CDR3 protein gets one entry after TCRdb re-called the 5' RACE reads with MiXCR. The data hold 700,000 or so distinct CDR3 sequences, with roughly 8% observed a single time. The same sample was also used in a study of yellow fever vaccine responses in identical twins.

The sample taken for sequencing was PBMCs. This chain joins TRBV20-1 and TRBJ2-4, with 9 positions matching TRBD2. The sequence derives from a woman between 18 and 29 years old in good health. The CDR3 is CSAFRLAVAKNIQYF. DNA of the CDR3: TGCAGTGCTTTTCGACTAGCGGTAGCCAAAAACATTCAGTACTTC.